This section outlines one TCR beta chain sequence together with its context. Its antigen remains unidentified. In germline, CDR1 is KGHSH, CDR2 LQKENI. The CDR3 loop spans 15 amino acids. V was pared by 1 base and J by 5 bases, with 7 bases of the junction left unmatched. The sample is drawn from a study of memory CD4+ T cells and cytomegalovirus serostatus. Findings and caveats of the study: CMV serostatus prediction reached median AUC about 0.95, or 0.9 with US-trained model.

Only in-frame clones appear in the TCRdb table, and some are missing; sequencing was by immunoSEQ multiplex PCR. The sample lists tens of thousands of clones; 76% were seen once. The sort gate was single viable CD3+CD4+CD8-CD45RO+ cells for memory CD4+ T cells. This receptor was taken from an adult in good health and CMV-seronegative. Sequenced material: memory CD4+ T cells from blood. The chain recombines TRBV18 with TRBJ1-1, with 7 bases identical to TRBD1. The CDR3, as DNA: TGTGCCAGCTCACCACAAAGGGGGCGAGGGACTGAAGCTTTCTTT. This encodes CASSPQRGRGTEAFF.